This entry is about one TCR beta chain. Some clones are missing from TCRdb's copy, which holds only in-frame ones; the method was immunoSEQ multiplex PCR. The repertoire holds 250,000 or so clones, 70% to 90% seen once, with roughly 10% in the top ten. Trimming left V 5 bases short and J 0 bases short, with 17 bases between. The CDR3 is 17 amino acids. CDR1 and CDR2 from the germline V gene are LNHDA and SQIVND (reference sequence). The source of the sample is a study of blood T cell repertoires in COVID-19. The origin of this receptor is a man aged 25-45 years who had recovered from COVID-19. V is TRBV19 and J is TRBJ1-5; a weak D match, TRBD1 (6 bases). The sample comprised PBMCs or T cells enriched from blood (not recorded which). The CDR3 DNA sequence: TGTGCCAGTAGTCGGGACACTACGCTATATAGCAATCAGCCCCAGCATTTT. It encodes CASSRDTTLYSNQPQHF. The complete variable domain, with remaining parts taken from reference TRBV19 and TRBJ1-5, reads DGGITQSPKYLFRKEGQNVTLSCEQNLNHDAMYWYRQDPGQGLRLIYYSQIVNDFQKGDIAEGYSVSREKKESFPLTVTSAQKNPTAFYLCASSRDTTLYSNQPQHFGDGTRLSIL.